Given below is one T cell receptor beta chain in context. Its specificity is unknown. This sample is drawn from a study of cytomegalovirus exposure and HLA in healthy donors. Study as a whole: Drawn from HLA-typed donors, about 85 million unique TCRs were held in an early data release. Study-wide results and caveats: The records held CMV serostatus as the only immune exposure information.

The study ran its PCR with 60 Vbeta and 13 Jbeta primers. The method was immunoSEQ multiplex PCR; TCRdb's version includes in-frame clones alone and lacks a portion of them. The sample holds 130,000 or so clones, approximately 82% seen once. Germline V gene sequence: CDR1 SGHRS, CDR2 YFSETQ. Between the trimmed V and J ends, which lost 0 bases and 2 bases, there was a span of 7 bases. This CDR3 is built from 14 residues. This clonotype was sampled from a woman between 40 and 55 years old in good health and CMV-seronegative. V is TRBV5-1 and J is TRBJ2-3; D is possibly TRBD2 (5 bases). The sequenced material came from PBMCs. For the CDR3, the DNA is TGCGCCAGCAGCTTGGAGAGGGTCACAGATACGCAGTATTTT. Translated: CASSLERVTDTQYF.